This TCR beta chain was captured by sequencing in a study of blood T cells in healthy people across ages. Study summary: For every two T cells, template switching captured about one barcoded beta molecule.

With a J-beta primer mix and a sample-barcoded 5' primer, a second PCR ran about 7 to 11 cycles. From the 5' RACE reads, TCRdb called clonotypes with MiXCR, one entry per CDR3 protein. The table lists under 1,000,000 distinct CDR3 sequences, roughly 35% of them singletons. Details on this clonotype: No antigen is known for it.

Whole-study findings and limits: A greater number of naive CD4+ cells and higher diversity distinguished long-lived donors from aged donors. The percentage of naive T cells correlated strongly with TCR beta diversity.

Sequenced sample: blood. The sequence was collected from a man younger than 35 in good health.

CDR3 region: CASSQDGTSEHVEQYF. As DNA, the CDR3 is TGCGCCAGCAGCCAAGATGGGACTAGCGAGCATGTTGAGCAGTACTTC. The chain has TRBV4-1 and TRBJ2-7, with 10 nucleotides matching TRBD2. CDR3 length: 16 amino acids. CDR1 and CDR2 from the germline V gene are MGHRA and YSYEKL. V gave up 0 bases and J gave up 7 bases; unmatched junction bases: 9.